The TCR beta chain described here comes from a study of blood T cell repertoires in COVID-19. Study summary: Nucleic acid was either cDNA or gDNA, and it came from T cells, B-cell-depleted T cells, or PBMCs.

The method was immunoSEQ multiplex PCR; TCRdb's version includes in-frame clones alone and lacks a portion of them. This sample has around 240,000 clones, with over 80% found just once. The CDR3 consists of 17 residues. J lost 2 bases, V lost 1 base, and 7 bases had no gene match. Germline assignment: CDR1 LNHDA and CDR2 SQIVND (reference sequence). Individuals drawn from around 25 US areas were about 18 to 89 years old. Participant reports of clinical history set cohort assignment. This clonotype originated in a human donor in a cohort exposed to, infected with or recovered from COVID-19 (not recorded which). The donor label of this sample is uncertain. The sample comprised PBMCs or T cells enriched from blood (not recorded which). This chain connects TRBV19 to TRBJ1-1; 10 nucleotides match TRBD1. In DNA form, the CDR3 reads TGTGCCAGTAGTATAGCCGGAGGGGACAGGGGAAACACTGAAGCTTTCTTT. This encodes CASSIAGGDRGNTEAFF.